This T cell receptor (beta chain) derives from a study of regulatory T cells in long-lasting Graves disease. Findings and limits, study-wide: Patients with persistent Graves' had lower TCR diversity than newly diagnosed patients. With persistent disease, TRBV28, TRBJ1-2 and TRBJ2-5 were the favored segments.

In regard to this clonotype: Its matching antigen is unknown.

The TCR library used RNA extracted from PBMCs. Diagnoses of Graves' disease were made by American Thyroid Association guidelines. All patients originated from an endocrinology department located in Xi'an, China. TCRdb fed the reads into MiXCR, producing one record per CDR3 protein. Of more than 850 distinct CDR3 sequences listed, 74% are singletons. The CDR3 contains 15 residues. Trimming removed 2 bases at V and 4 bases at J, with 14 bases between. CDR1 is MNHEY, CDR2 SVGEGT, per germline. This chain links TRBV6-2 or TRBV6-3 with TRBJ1-1, with a weak D call TRBD1 (6 bases). The receptor was derived from a middle-aged woman with Graves disease. The sample was peripheral blood mononuclear cells (PBMCs), taken with antithyroid drug treatment, in newly diagnosed or persistent Graves disease (not recorded which). Here the CDR3 DNA reads TGTGCCAGCAGTTACCGTGGGGGCGGGGGCACTGAAGCTTTCTTT. Its translation is CASSYRGGGGTEAFF.